One and the same sample provided the 24 T cell receptor beta chains below, sequenced in a study of T-cell memory formation after mild COVID-19. TCRdb reprocessed the 5' RACE reads with MiXCR, giving one entry per CDR3 protein. The repertoire includes hundreds of thousands of distinct CDR3 sequences, roughly 22% of them detected once, and roughly an eighth sits in the top ten. Sequences were obtained from PBMCs or a T cell subset sorted from them (not recorded which). All receptors come from an adult woman who had mild COVID-19 (a few samples of this study predate the infection). Cell type and time point are not known.

The rearrangement uses TRBV7-6 and TRBJ2-3; TRBD1 agrees at 11 bases. Germline values: CDR1 SGHVS, CDR2 FNYEAQ. Losses at the gene ends were 5 bases for V and 3 bases for J; bases not matched to a gene: 13. The CDR3 totals 18 residues. The CDR3 region is CASSPPAGTGGVTDTQYF. For the CDR3, the DNA is TGTGCCAGCAGCCCCCCCGCCGGGACAGGGGGTGTGACAGATACGCAGTATTTT.

V usage is TRBV18 and J usage is TRBJ2-7; D is ambiguous. There are 13 residues in the CDR3. V dropped 3 bases and J dropped 7 bases, with 13 bases sitting between them. CDR1 and CDR2 from the germline V gene are KGHSH and LQKENI. The CDR3 here is CASSPDGLVEQYF. CDR3 DNA: TGTGCCAGCTCACCGGACGGGTTAGTGGAGCAGTACTTC.

This clonotype has at least ten counts. V and J are TRBV5-4 and TRBJ2-5; TRBD1 agrees at 9 bases. The CDR3 covers 13 residues. Germline values: CDR1 SGHNT, CDR2 YYREEE (reference sequence). Losses at the gene ends were 4 bases for V and 5 bases for J; bases not matched to a gene: 3. CDR3 nucleotide sequence: TGTGCCAGCAGCCAGGACAGGGGTGAGACCCAGTACTTC. This codes for CASSQDRGETQYF.

This clonotype was seen a handful of times. This chain joins TRBV29-1 and TRBJ2-1, with 7 nucleotides matching TRBD1. The CDR3 loop spans 14 amino acids. Germline V gives CDR1 SQVTM, CDR2 ANQGSEA. Trimming removed 4 bases from V and 2 bases from J; junction bases left unmatched: 5. The CDR3 loop is CSVATGYPYNEQFF. The CDR3 DNA reads as TGCAGCGTTGCGACAGGGTATCCCTACAATGAGCAGTTCTTC.

This clonotype turned up a few times. The V and J genes are TRBV19 and TRBJ2-3, with D uncertain. This CDR3 region has 11 residues. The V gene's germline CDR1 is LNHDA and CDR2 SQIVND (reference sequence). V lost 3 bases and J 4 bases, leaving 2 bases between the germline ends. CDR3 region: CASSISDTQYF. For the CDR3, the DNA is TGTGCCAGTAGTATTTCAGATACGCAGTATTTT.

This clonotype was observed at least ten times. For the CDR3, the DNA is TGTGCCAGCCTTACTCCCGGGCAGGGGGCATACAATGAGCAGTTCTTC. Amino acid sequence: CASLTPGQGAYNEQFF. V gene TRBV5-5 combines with J gene TRBJ2-1; 8 bases line up with TRBD1. After removal of 7 bases from V and 4 bases from J, the junction contained 13 bases not matched to a gene. The CDR3 runs to 16 residues. Germline V CDR1 and CDR2: SGHKS, YYEKEE (reference sequence).

The table lists this clonotype with a few counts. The rearrangement uses TRBV20-1 and TRBJ2-1, with a possible D match to TRBD2 (7 bases). Trimming stripped 5 bases from V and 9 bases from J, with 20 bases between. The CDR3 extends over 14 amino acids. Per germline, CDR1 DFQATT and CDR2 SNEGSKA (reference sequence). In nucleotides, the CDR3 is TGCAGTGCTTCAGGGGCTAGCGGAGCGCTTGAGCAGTTCTTC. Its translation: CSASGASGALEQFF.

A few counts support this clonotype. This rearrangement joins TRBV12-3 or TRBV12-4 to TRBJ2-7; possibly TRBD2 for D (7 bases). Trimming pared 6 bases from V and 0 bases from J, leaving 15 bases between. This CDR3 is 15 amino acids long. The CDR3 bases are TGTGCCAGCAGACTCCACGGGGGGCGCTCCTACGAGCAGTACTTC. Translating it yields CASRLHGGRSYEQYF.

The chain uses TRBV27 and TRBJ2-2, with D unresolved. Germline loops: CDR1 MNHEY, CDR2 SMNVEV (reference sequence). The CDR3 has 14 residues. Between the trimmed V and J ends, which lost 0 bases and 7 bases, there was a span of 9 bases. CDR3 coding DNA: TGTGCCAGCAGTTTATCGATAAGTCACGGGGAGCTGTTTTTT. It specifies CASSLSISHGELFF.

This clonotype turned up a few times. The chain joins TRBV7-9 to TRBJ2-1; no clear D. Trimming removed 1 base from V and 9 bases from J, with 7 bases in between. Germline V gives CDR1 SEHNR, CDR2 FQNEAQ (reference sequence). The CDR3 consists of 12 residues. The CDR3 nucleotides are TGTGCCAGCAGCTTAGGTCTGCGTGAGCAGTTCTTC. This gives the protein CASSLGLREQFF.

DNA for the CDR3: TGTGCCAGCAGCCAGGCTACGGGACGAAACAATGAGCAGTTCTTC. Its translation: CASSQATGRNNEQFF. The J gene is TRBJ2-1, the V gene TRBV4-2; D may be TRBD1 or TRBD2 (5 bases each). From germline, CDR1 is LGHNA and CDR2 YNFKEQ. The CDR3 spans 15 residues. Deletions cut 3 bases from V and 5 bases from J, with 14 bases between.

This clonotype came up a few times. The V gene is TRBV20-1, the J gene TRBJ1-1; D is unclear. Deletions cut 0 bases from V and 11 bases from J, with 13 bases between. Germline CDR1 is DFQATT and CDR2 is SNEGSKA (reference sequence). This CDR3 comprises 12 residues. CDR3 coding DNA: TGCAGTGCTAGAGAACAGACCCCTTGGGCTTTCTTT. It translates to CSAREQTPWAFF.

This clonotype has only a few counts. V gene TRBV7-3 combines with J gene TRBJ1-2; TRBD1 matches 7 bases. Germline trimming cut 5 bases from V and 5 bases from J; bases unmatched to any gene: 17. Per germline, CDR1 SGHTA and CDR2 FQGTGA. This CDR3 has 17 residues. CDR3 region: CASSLHPSTGSFYGYTF. The CDR3, as DNA: TGTGCCAGCAGCCTACATCCGTCGACAGGGTCCTTTTATGGCTACACCTTC.

This rearrangement joins TRBV12-3 or TRBV12-4 to TRBJ1-2; a weak D match, TRBD1 (5 bases). This CDR3 has 14 residues. The V gene lost 8 bases and the J gene lost 5 bases, with 18 bases spanning the gap. CDR3 amino acids: CASRIGARGYGYTF. CDR3 DNA sequence: TGTGCCAGCCGTATCGGGGCCCGGGGTTATGGCTACACCTTC.

The genes are TRBV30 and TRBJ1-2; D is unclear. Germline V lookup: CDR1 GTSNPN, CDR2 SVGIG (reference sequence). The ends were cut back, 4 bases at V and 4 bases at J, with 19 bases in the middle. The CDR3 consists of 15 residues. Here the CDR3 reads CAWTSGHTVGYGYTF. In nucleotides, the CDR3 is TGTGCCTGGACGTCCGGGCACACGGTGGGCTATGGCTACACCTTC.

This clonotype showed up many times. This chain connects TRBV10-3 to TRBJ2-7, with 9 bases aligning to TRBD1. The CDR3 is 17 amino acids. Germline CDR1 ENHRY, CDR2 SYGVKD. Trimming took 6 bases from V and 3 from J; bases not matched to a gene: 15. In nucleotides, the CDR3 is TGTGCCATCAGCGCCCCCCCGGGACAGGGTCGAAGCTACGAGCAGTACTTC. Its protein is CAISAPPGQGRSYEQYF.

The rearrangement links TRBV7-9 to TRBJ2-1; D not resolved. The CDR3 covers 15 residues. CDR1 is SEHNR, CDR2 FQNEAQ, per germline (reference sequence). With 2 bases removed from V and 3 bases from J, the gap between germline ends came to 11 bases. The DNA of the CDR3 is TGTGCCAGCAGCTTATCGGGCCAACTCTACAATGAGCAGTTCTTC. This sequence encodes CASSLSGQLYNEQFF.

The rearrangement joins TRBV20-1 to TRBJ2-3; the match to TRBD2 covers 9 bases. The germline V gene encodes CDR1 DFQATT and CDR2 SNEGSKA (reference sequence). The CDR3 runs to 14 residues. V lost 5 bases, J lost 1 base, and 4 bases stayed unmatched. The CDR3 loop is CSAWGLAGTDTQYF. In nucleotides, the CDR3 is TGCAGTGCTTGGGGACTAGCTGGCACAGATACGCAGTATTTT.

The genes are TRBV5-4 and TRBJ1-2, with D uncertain. CDR3 length equals 11 residues. The V end was cut by 0 bases, the J end by 12 bases, with 9 bases between. Germline loops: CDR1 SGHNT, CDR2 YYREEE (reference sequence). For the CDR3, the DNA is TGTGCCAGCAGCTTGGGGACCGGCCACACCTTC. Its translation is CASSLGTGHTF.

The table lists this clonotype with a count of one. The rearrangement uses TRBV20-1 and TRBJ1-2; D remains unclear. Germline values: CDR1 DFQATT, CDR2 SNEGSKA (reference sequence). V gave up 3 bases and J gave up 6 bases, with 2 bases separating them. The CDR3 is 9 residues long. CDR3 in DNA: TGCAGTGCTAGGGATGGCTACACCTTC. Residues: CSARDGYTF.

This chain connects TRBV6-4 to TRBJ2-1, with TRBD1 identical over 7 bases. Trimming at V came to 0 bases and at J to 7 bases, leaving 0 bases not matched to a gene. The CDR3 is made up of 13 amino acids. Germline loops: CDR1 MRHNA, CDR2 SNTAGT. This CDR3 reads CASSDSDRNEQFF. The CDR3 nucleotides read TGTGCCAGCAGTGACTCGGACAGGAATGAGCAGTTCTTC.

CDR3 coding DNA: TGTGCCAGTAGTATGGGGAGCGGGATGATCTACAATGAGCAGTTCTTC. Encoded protein: CASSMGSGMIYNEQFF. The V and J genes are TRBV19 and TRBJ2-1; 7 bases align to TRBD2. This CDR3 has 16 amino acids. The junction had 8 bases not matched to a gene; V was cut back by 3 bases and J by 3 bases. The germline V gene has CDR1 LNHDA and CDR2 SQIVND (reference sequence).

For this clonotype: The junction shows a germline mismatch at one end, possibly a read error. The chain has TRBV30 and TRBJ2-3, with a tentative D call TRBD1 (5 bases). CDR3 length: 13 residues. Germline CDR1 is GTSNPN and CDR2 is SVGIG (reference sequence). CDR3 DNA: TGTGCCTGGAGTAGCAGGTCCACAGGTACGCAGTATTTT. It is translated as CAWSSRSTGTQYF.

In its sample, this clonotype was seen a few times. The chain uses TRBV6-5 and TRBJ1-2; the match to TRBD1 covers 9 bases. The CDR3 is 17 residues long. V lost 3 bases, J lost 0 bases, and 8 bases stayed unmatched. In germline, CDR1 is MNHEY, CDR2 SVGAGI. CDR3 loop: CASSYTPGTGPNYGYTF. Here the CDR3 DNA reads TGTGCCAGCAGTTATACCCCCGGGACAGGGCCTAACTATGGCTACACCTTC.